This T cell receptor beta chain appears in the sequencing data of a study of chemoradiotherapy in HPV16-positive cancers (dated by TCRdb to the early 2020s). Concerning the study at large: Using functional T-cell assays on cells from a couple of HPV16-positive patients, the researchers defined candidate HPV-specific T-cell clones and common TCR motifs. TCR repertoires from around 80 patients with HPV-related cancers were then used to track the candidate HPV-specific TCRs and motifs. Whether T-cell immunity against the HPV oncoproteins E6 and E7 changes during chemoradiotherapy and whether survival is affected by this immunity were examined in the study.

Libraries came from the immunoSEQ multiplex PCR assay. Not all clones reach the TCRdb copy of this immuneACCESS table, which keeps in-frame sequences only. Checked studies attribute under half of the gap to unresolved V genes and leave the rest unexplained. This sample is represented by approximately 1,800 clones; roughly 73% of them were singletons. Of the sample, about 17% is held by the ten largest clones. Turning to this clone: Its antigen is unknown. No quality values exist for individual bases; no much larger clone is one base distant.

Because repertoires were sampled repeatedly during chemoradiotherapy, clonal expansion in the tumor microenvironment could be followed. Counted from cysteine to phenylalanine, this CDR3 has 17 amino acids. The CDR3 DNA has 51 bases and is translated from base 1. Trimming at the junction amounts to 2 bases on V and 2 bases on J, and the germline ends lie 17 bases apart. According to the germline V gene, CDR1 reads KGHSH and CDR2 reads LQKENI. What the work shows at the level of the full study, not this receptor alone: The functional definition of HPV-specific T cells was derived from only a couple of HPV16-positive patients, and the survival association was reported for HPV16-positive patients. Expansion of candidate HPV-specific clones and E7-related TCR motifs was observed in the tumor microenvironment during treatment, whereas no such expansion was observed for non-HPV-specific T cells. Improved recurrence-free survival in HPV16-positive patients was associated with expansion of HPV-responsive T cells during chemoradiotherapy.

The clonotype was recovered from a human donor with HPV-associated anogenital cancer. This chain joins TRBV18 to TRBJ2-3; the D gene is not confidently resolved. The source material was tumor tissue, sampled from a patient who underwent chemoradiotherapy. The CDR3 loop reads CASSPSLFRHPTDTQYF. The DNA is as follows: TGTGCCAGCTCACCATCTTTATTCCGACACCCCACAGATACGCAGTATTTT.